The next 18 T cell receptor beta chains were all read from a single sample in a study of B cell selection in AIRE deficiency. Some clones are missing from TCRdb's copy, which holds only in-frame ones; the method was immunoSEQ multiplex PCR. The sample lists roughly 25,000 clones, just under 97% occurring once. The sorted conventional CD4 T cells were gated as CD4+CD127+. Material: conventional CD4+ T cells sorted from PBMCs. These receptors all stem from a human donor with AIRE deficiency.

The chain is built from TRBV14 and TRBJ2-7; TRBD2 is a possible D gene (6 bases). V gave up 1 base and J gave up 0 bases, with 10 bases separating them. Per germline, CDR1 SGHDN and CDR2 FVKESK. CDR3 length: 15 residues. The CDR3 is CASSQVSGFSYEQYF. In nucleotides, the CDR3 is TGTGCCAGCAGCCAAGTTAGCGGATTCTCCTACGAGCAGTACTTC.

This clone is a singleton in its sample. This chain connects TRBV6-1 to TRBJ1-1, with 8 nucleotides matching TRBD1. Germline V gives CDR1 MNHNS, CDR2 SASEGT. Trimming cost V 3 bases and J 7 bases; bases outside gene matches: 16. The CDR3 is made up of 17 amino acids. The CDR3 protein is CASSDIGRGRPAGEAFF. The CDR3, as DNA: TGTGCCAGCAGTGATATCGGCAGGGGGCGACCGGCGGGTGAAGCTTTCTTT.

This sequence joins TRBV15 and TRBJ2-7; either TRBD1 or TRBD2 may supply D (6 bases each). Germline V lookup: CDR1 LNHNV, CDR2 YYDKDF (reference sequence). CDR3 length equals 15 residues. Trimming shortened V by 1 base and J by 7 bases, and 17 bases separated the two germline ends. Here the CDR3 DNA reads TGTGCCACCAGCAGAGTCGGGGGCAGGCCGGGGGAGCAGTACTTC. Protein: CATSRVGGRPGEQYF.

This chain uses TRBV2 with TRBJ2-5; 7 positions match TRBD2. The germline V gene encodes CDR1 SNHLY and CDR2 FYNNEI. J lost 5 bases, V lost 6 bases, and 3 bases had no gene match. The CDR3 extends over 12 amino acids. The CDR3 DNA reads as TGTGCCAGCAGACGGGACTACGAGACCCAGTACTTC. Translating gives CASRRDYETQYF. The full variable domain, rest sourced from reference TRBV2 and TRBJ2-5, is EPEVTQTPSHQVTQMGQEVILRCVPISNHLYFYWYRQILGQKVEFLVSFYNNEISEKSEIFDDQFSVERPDGSNFTLKIRSTKLEDSAMYFCASRRDYETQYFGPGTRLLVL.

CDR3 region: CASSTEGGPRETQYF. The CDR3 DNA sequence: TGTGCCAGCAGCACCGAGGGGGGACCAAGGGAGACCCAGTACTTC. V usage is TRBV5-4 and J usage is TRBJ2-5; either TRBD1 or TRBD2 may supply D (6 bases each). Trimming left V 4 bases short and J 5 bases short, with 18 bases between. The CDR3 is 15 amino acids. Germline-derived CDR1 and CDR2 are SGHNT and YYREEE (reference sequence). The variable domain in full, completed from reference TRBV5-4 and TRBJ2-5, reads ETGVTQSPTHLIKTRGQQVTLRCSSQSGHNTVSWYQQALGQGPQFIFQYYREEENGRGNFPPRFSGLQFPNYSSELNVNALELDDSALYLCASSTEGGPRETQYFGPGTRLLVL.

The chain combines TRBV5-1 with TRBJ1-3; 9 positions agree with TRBD1. The CDR3 covers 16 residues. Germline V CDR1 and CDR2: SGHRS, YFSETQ. Trimming removed 4 bases from V and 2 bases from J; junction bases left unmatched: 7. The CDR3 reads CASSRFDRGAGNTIYF. The CDR3, as DNA: TGCGCCAGCAGCCGATTTGACAGGGGGGCTGGAAACACCATATATTTT. The whole variable domain, filled in from reference TRBV5-1 and TRBJ1-3, reads KAGVTQTPRYLIKTRGQQVTLSCSPISGHRSVSWYQQTPGQGLQFLFEYFSETQRNKGNFPGRFSGRQFSNSRSEMNVSTLELGDSALYLCASSRFDRGAGNTIYFGEGSWLTVV.

Only one count was recorded for this clone. The CDR3, as DNA: TGTGCCAGCAGTGCTAGTGACAGTAACTATGGCTACACCTTC. Amino acids: CASSASDSNYGYTF. This sequence joins TRBV6-1 and TRBJ1-2; D possibly corresponds to TRBD1 (5 bases). This CDR3 spans 14 amino acids. V was clipped by 4 bases and J by 1 base, with 10 bases between them. Germline V gene data show CDR1 as MNHNS and CDR2 as SASEGT.

V is TRBV28 and J is TRBJ1-1; D is undetermined. The V end lost 3 bases, the J end lost 3 bases, and 17 bases lay between the germline ends. This CDR3 is built from 16 residues. CDR1 and CDR2 from the germline V gene are MDHEN and SYDVKM. The CDR3 here is CASSLDPGLMDTEAFF. DNA of the CDR3: TGTGCCAGCAGTTTGGACCCGGGGTTAATGGACACTGAAGCTTTCTTT. The complete variable domain, with remaining parts taken from reference TRBV28 and TRBJ1-1, reads DVKVTQSSRYLVKRTGEKVFLECVQDMDHENMFWYRQDPGLGLRLIYFSYDVKMKEKGDIPEGYSVSREKKERFSLILESASTNQTSMYLCASSLDPGLMDTEAFFGQGTRLTVV.

This rearrangement joins TRBV4-3 to TRBJ1-4, with TRBD1 matching over 7 bases. The V and J ends lost 2 bases and 5 bases, in that order; junction bases with no gene match: 8. The CDR3 extends over 16 amino acids. The germline V gene encodes CDR1 LGHNA and CDR2 YSLEER. The CDR3: CASSQQPTGRNEKLFF. The CDR3 bases are TGCGCCAGCAGCCAACAGCCGACAGGGAGGAATGAAAAACTGTTTTTT.

The genes are TRBV21-1 and TRBJ2-7; the table's D call, TRBD2, has no DNA check behind it. TRBV21-1 has pseudogene status. The CDR3 runs to 15 residues. The CDR3 protein is CASSNSSGSSYEQYF. In nucleotides, the CDR3 is TGTGCCAGCAGCAATAGTAGCGGGAGCTCCTACGAGCAGTACTTC.

V and J are TRBV19 and TRBJ1-1; D not resolved. The V gene's germline CDR1 is LNHDA and CDR2 SQIVND (reference sequence). V was pared by 3 bases and J by 8 bases, with 7 bases between. The CDR3 runs 11 residues. DNA for the CDR3: TGTGCCAGTAGTATTGAGAGAGAAGCTTTCTTT. Encoded protein: CASSIEREAFF.

This clone was seen once. The junction and the germline gene differ at one end; a read error may be behind it. The chain uses TRBV27 and TRBJ2-7, with a tentative D call TRBD1 (6 bases). There are 11 residues in the CDR3. Per the germline V gene, CDR1 is MNHEY and CDR2 is SMNVEV (reference sequence). CDR3 region: CASSDGTKVVF. For the CDR3, the DNA is TGTGCCAGCAGTGACGGGACAAAGGTCGTCTTC.

The chain carries TRBV29-1 and TRBJ1-2; TRBD1 agrees at 8 bases. V dropped 3 bases and J dropped 9; count of bases not matched to a gene: 9. Germline assignment: CDR1 SQVTM and CDR2 ANQGSEA. The CDR3 has 13 residues. The chain's CDR3 is CSVDSQGASSYTF. As DNA, the CDR3 is TGCAGCGTTGATAGTCAGGGGGCGTCTAGCTACACCTTC.

The chain uses TRBV5-1 and TRBJ1-1; D gene uncertain. The CDR3 sequence is 14 residues long. Germline values: CDR1 SGHRS, CDR2 YFSETQ. V gave up 3 bases and J gave up 11 bases, with 20 bases separating them. CDR3 amino acids: CASSYASPAGWAFF. In DNA form, the CDR3 reads TGCGCCAGCAGCTATGCCAGCCCGGCGGGGTGGGCTTTCTTT.

The chain employs TRBV27 and TRBJ2-2; 12 bases agree with TRBD2. The trim removed 3 bases at V and 6 bases at J, leaving 2 bases unmatched. The CDR3 runs to 15 residues. The V gene's germline CDR1 is MNHEY and CDR2 SMNVEV (reference sequence). CDR3 residues: CASSLTSGSSGELFF. The CDR3 nucleotides read TGTGCCAGCAGTTTGACTAGCGGGAGTTCCGGGGAGCTGTTTTTT.

This chain connects TRBV4-1 to TRBJ2-7; D is unresolved. CDR1 is MGHRA and CDR2 is YSYEKL in the germline V gene. V lost 3 bases to trimming and J lost 8 bases, with 11 bases between them. This CDR3 spans 12 amino acids. The CDR3 DNA reads as TGCGCCAGCAGCCAGGCCGGCAGTAAGCAGTACTTC. It encodes CASSQAGSKQYF.

The chain employs TRBV19 and TRBJ2-7; the D is unclear. Germline loops: CDR1 LNHDA, CDR2 SQIVND (reference sequence). V was trimmed by 2 bases and J by 5 bases, leaving 10 bases between them. CDR3 size: 13 residues. CDR3 bases: TGTGCCAGTAGTATACCCCCCGGACACGAGCAGTACTTC. This sequence encodes CASSIPPGHEQYF.

The chain joins TRBV5-6 to TRBJ2-4, with TRBD2 as a possible D gene (6 bases). The CDR3 is 18 residues long. Germline loops: CDR1 SGHDT, CDR2 YYEEEE. Trimming cost V 3 bases and J 0 bases, with 19 bases left between them. As DNA, the CDR3 is TGTGCCAGCAGCTCCGGGACTCCTCCCCTATCAGCCAAAAACATTCAGTACTTC. Translation: CASSSGTPPLSAKNIQYF. Based on the CDR3 plus reference TRBV5-6 and TRBJ2-4, the full variable domain is DAGVTQSPTHLIKTRGQQVTLRCSPKSGHDTVSWYQQALGQGPQFIFQYYEEEERQRGNFPDRFSGHQFPNYSSELNVNALLLGDSALYLCASSSGTPPLSAKNIQYFGAGTRLSVL.